Listed here are 22 T cell receptor beta chains from one sample, sequenced in a study of regulatory T cells in long-lasting Graves disease. Time point denoted: persistent/refractory GD, antithyroid drugs over 5 years with positive TRAb. TCR sequences were obtained from RNA taken from PBMCs. Library construction for TCR beta used iRepertoire HTBI primers and Arm-PCR of CDR3 regions. TCRdb recomputed calls from the multiplex PCR reads with MiXCR, one row per CDR3 protein. The sample carries a few hundred thousand distinct CDR3 sequences, 23% recorded once. Sequencing used peripheral blood mononuclear cells (PBMCs), obtained when the disease was refractory, from a patient treated with antithyroid drugs. The receptor set was obtained from a female donor with Graves disease.

This clonotype was counted at least ten times. The chain is built from TRBV12-3 or TRBV12-4 and TRBJ2-7, with 7 bases that match TRBD2. Unmatched junction bases numbered 17, after V lost 0 bases and J lost 3 bases. There are 19 residues in the CDR3. CDR3 sequence reads: CASSLAVMGGIPRNYEQYF. As DNA, the CDR3 is TGTGCCAGCAGTTTAGCGGTGATGGGAGGGATTCCCCGGAACTACGAGCAGTACTTC.

This rearrangement joins TRBV5-1 to TRBJ2-7, with D unclear. The length of the CDR3 is 13 residues. Trimming removed 4 bases at V and 5 bases at J, with 13 bases between. Looked up from germline, CDR1 is SGHRS and CDR2 is YFSETQ. CDR3 bases: TGCGCCAGCAGCCCGCTGTTCATTGACGAGCAGTACTTC. The encoded protein is CASSPLFIDEQYF.

This clonotype was detected a few times. The chain has TRBV30 and TRBJ1-2; D call uncertain. Trimming shortened V by 1 base and J by 8 bases, and 8 bases separated the two germline ends. The CDR3 totals 11 residues. Germline CDR1 GTSNPN, CDR2 SVGIG (reference sequence). The CDR3 region is CAWSARFGYTF. CDR3 nucleotide sequence: TGTGCCTGGAGTGCTCGATTCGGCTACACCTTC.

This clonotype has only one observation. This sequence joins TRBV20-1 and TRBJ1-2; D is unresolved. Germline CDR1 reads DFQATT; CDR2 reads SNEGSKA (reference sequence). Between the trimmed V and J ends, which lost 0 bases and 4 bases, there was a span of 18 bases. The CDR3 contains 16 residues. CDR3 loop: CSARDPRQYSSYGYTF. As DNA, the CDR3 is TGCAGTGCTAGAGACCCCCGGCAGTATTCTAGCTATGGCTACACCTTC.

The chain has TRBV7-9 and TRBJ2-7; TRBD1 is a possible D gene (5 bases). With 2 bases removed from V and 12 bases from J, the gap between germline ends came to 11 bases. Germline CDR1 reads SEHNR; CDR2 reads FQNEAQ (reference sequence). This CDR3 spans 11 amino acids. As DNA, the CDR3 is TGTGCCAGCAGCTTAAAGACAGAAAGGTACTTC. Its protein product is CASSLKTERYF.

This clonotype was seen many times. The chain is built from TRBV28 and TRBJ2-7, with D possibly matching TRBD1 (5 bases). The CDR3 contains 15 residues. Germline CDR1 reads MDHEN; CDR2 reads SYDVKM. Trimming took 7 bases from V and 6 from J, leaving 22 bases between them. Here the CDR3 DNA reads TGTGCCAGCACCACATCAAACAGGATCCCGGGCGAGCAGTACTTC. Translating it yields CASTTSNRIPGEQYF. The variable domain in full, with the rest retrieved from reference TRBV28 and TRBJ2-7, is DVKVTQSSRYLVKRTGEKVFLECVQDMDHENMFWYRQDPGLGLRLIYFSYDVKMKEKGDIPEGYSVSREKKERFSLILESASTNQTSMYLCASTTSNRIPGEQYFGPGTRLTVT.

This clonotype was seen only a few times. This chain connects TRBV5-1 to TRBJ2-7; D is ambiguous. Germline CDR1 SGHRS, CDR2 YFSETQ. V lost 5 bases to trimming and J lost 7 bases, with 31 bases between them. The CDR3 loop spans 18 amino acids. The CDR3 DNA is TGCGCCAGCAGGACTTACCGCCTACGACAATCCACTCACGGGGAGCAGTACTTC. Its translation: CASRTYRLRQSTHGEQYF.

This clonotype came up a few times. This chain uses TRBV12-3 or TRBV12-4 with TRBJ1-5; D call uncertain. With 0 bases removed from V and 3 bases from J, the gap between germline ends came to 9 bases. The CDR3 has 15 amino acids. CDR3 in amino acids: CASSLAGSLNQPQHF. CDR3 in DNA: TGTGCCAGCAGTTTAGCAGGGAGCCTCAATCAGCCCCAGCATTTT.

The chain combines TRBV5-1 with TRBJ2-7, with 9 nucleotides matching TRBD1. The CDR3 spans 16 residues. J gave up 7 bases and V 2 bases, and 13 bases lay outside the gene matches. Germline V gene lookup returns CDR1 SGHRS and CDR2 YFSETQ. The CDR3 coding sequence is TGCGCCAGCAGCTTATACCGGGACAGGGCCCTCGGAGAGCAGTACTTC. It specifies CASSLYRDRALGEQYF.

A few counts support this clonotype. This chain connects TRBV12-3 or TRBV12-4 to TRBJ2-1, with TRBD2 matching over 10 bases. This CDR3 contains 19 residues. The V gene end was trimmed by 6 bases and the J gene end by 2 bases; junction bases not matched to a gene: 16. The CDR3 protein is CASSPATGLAGATYNEQFF. CDR3 nucleotide sequence: TGTGCCAGCAGCCCTGCTACGGGCCTAGCGGGAGCGACCTACAATGAGCAGTTCTTC.

This clonotype appeared many times. V gene TRBV12-3 or TRBV12-4 combines with J gene TRBJ1-1, with no clear D. The CDR3 loop spans 17 amino acids. Trimming removed 5 bases from V and 0 bases from J, with 19 bases in between. In DNA form, the CDR3 reads TGTGCCAGCAGTACAGACGGATGGGCACCGCTGAACACTGAAGCTTTCTTT. Translated: CASSTDGWAPLNTEAFF.

This clonotype was counted between two and nine times. The V and J genes are TRBV7-6 and TRBJ1-1; D gene uncertain. Trimming took off 3 bases at V and 1 base at J, with 12 bases between the two ends. This CDR3 region has 15 residues. Germline loops: CDR1 SGHVS, CDR2 FNYEAQ. The CDR3 sequence: CASSFREETNTEAFF. CDR3 coding DNA: TGTGCCAGCAGCTTTAGGGAGGAGACGAACACTGAAGCTTTCTTT.

The table lists this clonotype with a count of one. The rearrangement links TRBV6-5 to TRBJ2-5; D gene ambiguous. Trimming left V 7 bases short and J 4 bases short, with 7 bases between. The CDR3 has 11 residues. Looked up from germline, CDR1 is MNHEY and CDR2 is SVGAGI. The CDR3 is CASTRAETQYF. In DNA, the CDR3 is TGTGCCAGCACCCGGGCAGAGACCCAGTACTTC.

This clonotype was seen only a few times. Here the CDR3 DNA reads TGTGCCACCAAACAGGGGGCTTATGGAAACACCATATATTTT. Translating gives CATKQGAYGNTIYF. J is TRBJ1-3 and V is TRBV28; 9 bases are shared with TRBD1. Germline V gives CDR1 MDHEN, CDR2 SYDVKM. The CDR3 sequence is 14 residues long. V lost 10 bases, J lost 3 bases, and 7 bases stayed unmatched.

The J gene is TRBJ2-4, the V gene TRBV19; TRBD1 matches 8 bases. The V segment lost 4 bases and the J segment 1 base; nucleotides outside the gene matches: 6. Germline V gene sequence: CDR1 LNHDA, CDR2 SQIVND (reference sequence). The CDR3 consists of 16 residues. The CDR3: CASSTRGRRAKNIQYF. CDR3 DNA sequence: TGTGCCAGTAGTACCAGGGGGCGGCGGGCCAAAAACATTCAGTACTTC.

The chain joins TRBV10-3 to TRBJ1-1, with D hard to call. The CDR3 loop spans 14 amino acids. V lost 0 bases, J lost 4 bases, and 9 bases lay in between. CDR1 is ENHRY, CDR2 SYGVKD, per germline. CDR3 sequence (DNA): TGTGCCATCAGTGAGTCCATCAGCGGCACTGAAGCTTTCTTT. Translation: CAISESISGTEAFF.

This clonotype turned up a few times. The V and J genes are TRBV11-1 and TRBJ2-1; 9 nucleotides agree with TRBD2. Germline CDR1 and CDR2: SGHAT and FQDESV (reference sequence). V lost 3 bases to trimming and J lost 5 bases; unmatched junction nucleotides: 5. The CDR3 runs to 15 residues. CDR3 loop: CASSFLVAGDNEQFF. CDR3 sequence (DNA): TGTGCCAGCAGCTTTTTAGTAGCGGGGGACAATGAGCAGTTCTTC.

There are many counts of this clonotype. The J gene is TRBJ2-4, the V gene TRBV20-1; no clear D gene. The CDR3 has 15 residues. Trimming cost V 5 bases and J 2 bases, with 16 bases left between them. CDR1 and CDR2 from the germline V gene are DFQATT and SNEGSKA (reference sequence). Here the CDR3 reads CSAQPADGTKNIQYF. In DNA form, the CDR3 reads TGCAGTGCTCAACCCGCGGACGGTACCAAAAACATTCAGTACTTC.

The rearrangement links TRBV5-4 to TRBJ1-1, with a weak D call TRBD1 (5 bases). Per germline, CDR1 SGHNT and CDR2 YYREEE (reference sequence). V gave up 5 bases and J gave up 2 bases, with 16 bases separating them. The CDR3 runs 15 residues. The CDR3 bases are TGTGCCAGCAGTCTACCCCAGGGCCAAAACACTGAAGCTTTCTTT. Its protein product is CASSLPQGQNTEAFF.

This clonotype showed up many times. The chain has TRBV28 and TRBJ1-1, with unresolved D. V lost 2 bases and J 2 bases, leaving 18 bases between the germline ends. CDR1 and CDR2 (germline): MDHEN, SYDVKM. The CDR3 has 17 residues. CDR3 sequence (DNA): TGTGCCAGCAGTTTACCAACCTCCAGGCTAACAAACACTGAAGCTTTCTTT. Translated, it gives CASSLPTSRLTNTEAFF.

V and J are TRBV5-8 and TRBJ1-5; 7 bases are shared with TRBD1. The ends lost 4 bases at V and 4 bases at J; junction bases unmatched: 5. The CDR3 runs to 14 residues. Germline V gene data show CDR1 as SGHTS and CDR2 as YDEGEE. The CDR3 here is CASSHQTGNQPQHF. For the CDR3, the DNA is TGTGCCAGCAGCCACCAGACAGGGAATCAGCCCCAGCATTTT.

The rearrangement joins TRBV5-1 to TRBJ1-3, with a weak D call TRBD1 (5 bases). Trimming stripped 4 bases from V and 0 bases from J, with 14 bases between. Looked up from germline, CDR1 is SGHRS and CDR2 is YFSETQ. The CDR3 has 16 residues. The DNA of the CDR3 is TGCGCCAGCAGCCTAGACGGGACCCTCTCTGGAAACACCATATATTTT. Its translation is CASSLDGTLSGNTIYF.